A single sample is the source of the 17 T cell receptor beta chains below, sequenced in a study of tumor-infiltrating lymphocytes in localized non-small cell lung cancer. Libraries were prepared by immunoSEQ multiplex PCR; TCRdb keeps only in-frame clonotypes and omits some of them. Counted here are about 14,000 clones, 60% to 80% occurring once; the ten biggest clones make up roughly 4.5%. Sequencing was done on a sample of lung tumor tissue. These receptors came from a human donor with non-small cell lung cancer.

CDR3 DNA: TGTGCCAGCAGTTTATCCGGGCTAGCGGTGAACACCGGGGAGCTGTTTTTT. Protein: CASSLSGLAVNTGELFF. The chain combines TRBV28 with TRBJ2-2; 7 positions agree with TRBD2. CDR3 length equals 17 residues. Losses at the gene ends were 1 base for V and 1 base for J; bases not matched to a gene: 6. Germline V CDR1 and CDR2: MDHEN, SYDVKM.

This CDR3 is CASSLIQGGTF. The CDR3, as DNA: TGTGCCAGCAGCTTAATACAGGGGGGAACCTTC. The J gene is TRBJ1-2, the V gene TRBV5-8; 8 bases align to TRBD1. J gave up 14 bases and V 2 bases, and 5 bases lay outside the gene matches. CDR3 length: 11 amino acids. The germline V gene encodes CDR1 SGHTS and CDR2 YDEGEE.

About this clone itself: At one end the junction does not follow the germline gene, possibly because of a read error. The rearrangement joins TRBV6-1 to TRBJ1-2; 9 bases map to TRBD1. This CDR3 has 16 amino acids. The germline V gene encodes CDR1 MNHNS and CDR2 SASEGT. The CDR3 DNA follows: TGTGCCAGCAGCGAAGGGGATAACAGGGGGCGCTTTGGCTACACCTTC. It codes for CASSEGDNRGRFGYTF.

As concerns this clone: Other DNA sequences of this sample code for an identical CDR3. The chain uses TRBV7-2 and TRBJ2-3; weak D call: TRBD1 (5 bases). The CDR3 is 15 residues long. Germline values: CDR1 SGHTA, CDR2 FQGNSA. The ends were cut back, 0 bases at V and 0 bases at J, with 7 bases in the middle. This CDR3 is CASSLAWGSTDTQYF. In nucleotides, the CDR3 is TGTGCCAGCAGCTTAGCGTGGGGCAGCACAGATACGCAGTATTTT.

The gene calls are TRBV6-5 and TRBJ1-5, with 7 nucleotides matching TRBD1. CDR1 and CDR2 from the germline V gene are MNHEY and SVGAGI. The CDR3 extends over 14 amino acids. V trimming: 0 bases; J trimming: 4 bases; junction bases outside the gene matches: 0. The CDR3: CASSYSGQNQPQHF. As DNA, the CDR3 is TGTGCCAGCAGTTACTCGGGACAGAATCAGCCCCAGCATTTT.

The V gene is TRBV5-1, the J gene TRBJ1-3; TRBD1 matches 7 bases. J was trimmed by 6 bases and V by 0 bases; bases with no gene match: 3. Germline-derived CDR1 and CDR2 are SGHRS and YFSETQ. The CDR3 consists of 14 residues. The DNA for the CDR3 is TGCGCCAGCAGCTTGGCGACAGGGCAAAACACCATATATTTT. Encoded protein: CASSLATGQNTIYF.

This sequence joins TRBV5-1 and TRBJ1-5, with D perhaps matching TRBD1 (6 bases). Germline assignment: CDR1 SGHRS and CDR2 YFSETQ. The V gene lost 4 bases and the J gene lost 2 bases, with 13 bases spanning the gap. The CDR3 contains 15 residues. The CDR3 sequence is CASSPQGWGNQPQHF. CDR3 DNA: TGCGCCAGCAGCCCACAGGGATGGGGCAATCAGCCCCAGCATTTT. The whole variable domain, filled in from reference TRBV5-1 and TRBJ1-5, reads KAGVTQTPRYLIKTRGQQVTLSCSPISGHRSVSWYQQTPGQGLQFLFEYFSETQRNKGNFPGRFSGRQFSNSRSEMNVSTLELGDSALYLCASSPQGWGNQPQHFGDGTRLSIL.

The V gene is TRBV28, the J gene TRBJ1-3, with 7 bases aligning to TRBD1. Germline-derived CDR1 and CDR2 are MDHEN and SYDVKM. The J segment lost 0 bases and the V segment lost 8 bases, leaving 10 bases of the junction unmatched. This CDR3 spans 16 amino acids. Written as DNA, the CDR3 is TGTGCCAGCGAGGGGCAGGACAGGCTCTCTGGAAACACCATATATTTT. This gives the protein CASEGQDRLSGNTIYF.

DNA of the CDR3: TGTGCCAGCAGCTTGCAGGGCGCGAGCAATCAGCCCCAGCATTTT. This codes for CASSLQGASNQPQHF. The V and J genes are TRBV7-2 and TRBJ1-5; a weak D match, TRBD1 (5 bases). There are 15 residues in the CDR3. Looked up from germline, CDR1 is SGHTA and CDR2 is FQGNSA. V was pared by 3 bases and J by 1 base, with 10 bases between. Filled out from reference TRBV7-2 and TRBJ1-5, the complete variable domain reads GAGVSQSPSNKVTEKGKDVELRCDPISGHTALYWYRQSLGQGLEFLIYFQGNSAPDKSGLPSDRFSAERTGGSVSTLTIQRTQQEDSAVYLCASSLQGASNQPQHFGDGTRLSIL.

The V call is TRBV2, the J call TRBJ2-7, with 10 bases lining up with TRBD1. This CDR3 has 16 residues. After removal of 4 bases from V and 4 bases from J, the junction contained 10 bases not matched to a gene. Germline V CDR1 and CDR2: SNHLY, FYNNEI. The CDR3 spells CASSALRDRGVYEQYF. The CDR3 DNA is TGTGCCAGCAGTGCACTCCGGGACAGGGGAGTTTACGAGCAGTACTTC. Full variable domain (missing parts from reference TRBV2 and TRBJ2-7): EPEVTQTPSHQVTQMGQEVILRCVPISNHLYFYWYRQILGQKVEFLVSFYNNEISEKSEIFDDQFSVERPDGSNFTLKIRSTKLEDSAMYFCASSALRDRGVYEQYFGPGTRLTVT.

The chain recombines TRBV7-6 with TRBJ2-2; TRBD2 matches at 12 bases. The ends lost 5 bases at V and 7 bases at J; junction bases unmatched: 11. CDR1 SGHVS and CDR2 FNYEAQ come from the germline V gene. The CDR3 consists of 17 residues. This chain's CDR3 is CASSASLAGGPYGELFF. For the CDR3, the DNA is TGTGCCAGCAGCGCCTCCCTAGCGGGGGGGCCCTACGGGGAGCTGTTTTTT. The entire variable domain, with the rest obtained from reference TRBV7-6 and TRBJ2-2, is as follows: GAGVSQSPRYKVTKRGQDVALRCDPISGHVSLYWYRQALGQGPEFLTYFNYEAQQDKSGLPNDRFSAERPEGSISTLTIQRTEQRDSAMYRCASSASLAGGPYGELFFGEGSRLTVL.

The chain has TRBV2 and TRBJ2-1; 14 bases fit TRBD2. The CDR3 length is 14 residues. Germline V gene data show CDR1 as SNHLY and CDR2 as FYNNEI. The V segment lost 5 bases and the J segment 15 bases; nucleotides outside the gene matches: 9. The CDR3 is CASSLGTSGGEPFF. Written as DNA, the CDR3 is TGTGCCAGCAGTCTAGGGACTAGCGGGGGTGAACCGTTCTTC. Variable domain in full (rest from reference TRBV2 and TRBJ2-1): EPEVTQTPSHQVTQMGQEVILRCVPISNHLYFYWYRQILGQKVEFLVSFYNNEISEKSEIFDDQFSVERPDGSNFTLKIRSTKLEDSAMYFCASSLGTSGGEPFFGPGTRLTVL.

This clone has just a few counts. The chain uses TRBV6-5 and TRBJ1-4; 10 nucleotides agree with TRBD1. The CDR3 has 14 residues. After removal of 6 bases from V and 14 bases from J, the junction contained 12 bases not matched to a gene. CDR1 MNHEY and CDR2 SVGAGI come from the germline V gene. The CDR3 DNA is TGTGCCAGCAGCCCCCGAGGGGACAGGGGAGCTCTGTTTTTT. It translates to CASSPRGDRGALFF.

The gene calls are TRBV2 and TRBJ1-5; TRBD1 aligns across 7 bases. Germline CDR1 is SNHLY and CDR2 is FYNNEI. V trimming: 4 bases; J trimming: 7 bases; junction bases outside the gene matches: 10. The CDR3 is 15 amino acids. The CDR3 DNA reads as TGTGCCAGCAGTGCCCAAGGGGGCGAGGGGCAGCCCCAGCATTTT. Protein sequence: CASSAQGGEGQPQHF.

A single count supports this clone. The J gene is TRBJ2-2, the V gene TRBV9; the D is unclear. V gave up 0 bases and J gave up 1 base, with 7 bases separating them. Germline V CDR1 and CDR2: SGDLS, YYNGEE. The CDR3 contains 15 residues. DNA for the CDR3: TGTGCCAGCAGCGTAGATCGGGTGAACACCGGGGAGCTGTTTTTT. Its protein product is CASSVDRVNTGELFF.

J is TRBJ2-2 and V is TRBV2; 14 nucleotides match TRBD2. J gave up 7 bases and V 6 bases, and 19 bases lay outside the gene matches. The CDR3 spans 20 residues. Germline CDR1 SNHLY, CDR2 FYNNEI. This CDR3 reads CASRVGPQGGLAGDVGELFF. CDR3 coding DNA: TGTGCCAGCAGAGTTGGGCCCCAAGGGGGACTAGCGGGAGATGTCGGGGAGCTGTTTTTT.

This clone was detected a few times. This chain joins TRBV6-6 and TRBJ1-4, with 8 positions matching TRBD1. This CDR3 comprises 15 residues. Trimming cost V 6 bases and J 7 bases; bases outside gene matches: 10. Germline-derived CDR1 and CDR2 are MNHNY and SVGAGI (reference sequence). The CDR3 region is CASSKGQGQGEKLFF. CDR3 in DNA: TGTGCCAGCAGCAAAGGACAGGGCCAGGGTGAAAAACTGTTTTTT.